What follows are 5 T cell receptor beta chains derived from one specimen sequenced in a study of identical twins. Via MiXCR, TCRdb re-called the 5' RACE reads, giving one row per CDR3 protein. The table includes some 790,000 distinct CDR3 sequences, 15% to 20% detected once. These data were likewise used in another study, on T cells expressing NK-cell markers.

Sequencing was carried out using PBMCs. The origin of the receptors is a woman aged 18-29 years in good health.

The chain has TRBV4-3 and TRBJ2-1; 11 bases match TRBD2. The CDR3 has 17 residues. CDR1 and CDR2 from the germline V gene are LGHNA and YSLEER. J gave up 10 bases and V 3 bases, and 14 bases lay outside the gene matches. CDR3 region: CASSQSSVLAGGIEQFF. CDR3 in DNA: TGCGCCAGCAGCCAGAGTTCCGTCCTAGCGGGAGGTATAGAGCAGTTCTTC.

The chain uses TRBV7-2 and TRBJ2-7, with 10 bases lining up with TRBD2. CDR3 length: 16 amino acids. CDR1 is SGHTA, CDR2 FQGNSA, per germline. Trimming took 1 base from V and 4 from J; bases not matched to a gene: 7. The CDR3 loop reads CASSLGQGSGGYEQYF. CDR3 DNA: TGTGCCAGCAGCTTAGGGCAGGGTAGCGGGGGGTACGAGCAGTACTTC.

This clonotype was seen a handful of times. The chain is built from TRBV12-3 or TRBV12-4 and TRBJ2-1; possible D gene TRBD1, 5 bases. V dropped 8 bases and J dropped 1 base, with 15 bases sitting between them. The CDR3 sequence is 15 residues long. The CDR3 protein is CASVRNRPSYNEQFF. The CDR3 region has the DNA TGTGCCAGCGTGAGGAACAGGCCTTCCTACAATGAGCAGTTCTTC.

This clonotype was picked up a small number of times. The chain couples TRBV20-1 to TRBJ2-3; 7 bases line up with TRBD2. Per the germline V gene, CDR1 is DFQATT and CDR2 is SNEGSKA (reference sequence). CDR3 length: 13 residues. CDR3 in DNA: TGCAGCCCTGGAGGCGGGAGTGGGGATACGCAGTATTTT. Translated: CSPGGGSGDTQYF.

CDR3 amino acids: CSVHKTHGYTF. The CDR3 DNA reads TGCAGTGTTCATAAGACCCATGGCTACACCTTC. The chain combines TRBV20-1 with TRBJ1-2; D gene unclear. The V end lost 7 bases, the J end lost 6 bases, and 12 bases lay between the germline ends. This CDR3 is 11 amino acids long. Germline V lookup: CDR1 DFQATT, CDR2 SNEGSKA (reference sequence).